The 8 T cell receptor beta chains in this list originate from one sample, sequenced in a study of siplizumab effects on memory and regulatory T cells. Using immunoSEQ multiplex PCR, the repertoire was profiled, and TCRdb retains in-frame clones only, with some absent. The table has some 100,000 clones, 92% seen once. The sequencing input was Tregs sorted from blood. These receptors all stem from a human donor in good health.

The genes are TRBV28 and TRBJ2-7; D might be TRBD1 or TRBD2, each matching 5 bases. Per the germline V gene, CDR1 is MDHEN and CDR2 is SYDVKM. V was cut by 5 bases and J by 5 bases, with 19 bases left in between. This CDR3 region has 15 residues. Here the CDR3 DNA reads TGTGCCAGCAGTGGCCCAGGGACGTGGGGAAACGAGCAGTACTTC. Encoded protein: CASSGPGTWGNEQYF.

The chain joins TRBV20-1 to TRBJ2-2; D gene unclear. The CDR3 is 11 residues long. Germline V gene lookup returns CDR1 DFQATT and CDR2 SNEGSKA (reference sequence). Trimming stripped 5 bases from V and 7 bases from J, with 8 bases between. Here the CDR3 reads CSARRSGELFF. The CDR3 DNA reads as TGCAGTGCTCGAAGGAGCGGGGAGCTGTTTTTT.

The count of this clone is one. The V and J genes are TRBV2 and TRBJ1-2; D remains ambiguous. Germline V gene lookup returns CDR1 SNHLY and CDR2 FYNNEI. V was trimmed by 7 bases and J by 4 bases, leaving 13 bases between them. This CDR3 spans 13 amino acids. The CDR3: CASNREDRYGYTF. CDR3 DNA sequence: TGTGCCAGCAACCGAGAGGACCGCTATGGCTACACCTTC.

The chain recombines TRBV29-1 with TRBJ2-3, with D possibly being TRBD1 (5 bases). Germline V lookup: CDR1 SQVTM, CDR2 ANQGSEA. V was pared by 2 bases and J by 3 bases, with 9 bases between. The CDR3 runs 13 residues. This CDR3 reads CSVEIRGTDTQYF. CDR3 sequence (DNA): TGCAGCGTTGAAATAAGGGGAACAGATACGCAGTATTTT.

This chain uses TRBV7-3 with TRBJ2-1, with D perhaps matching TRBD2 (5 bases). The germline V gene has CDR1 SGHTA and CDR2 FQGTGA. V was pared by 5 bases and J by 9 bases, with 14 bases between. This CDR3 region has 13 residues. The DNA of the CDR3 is TGTGCCAGCAGCCCTTCGGAGGTCGGTGAGCAGTTCTTC. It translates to CASSPSEVGEQFF. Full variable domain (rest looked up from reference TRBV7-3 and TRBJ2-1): GAGVSQTPSNKVTEKGKYVELRCDPISGHTALYWYRQSLGQGPEFLIYFQGTGAADDSGLPNDRFFAVRPEGSVSTLKIQRTERGDSAVYLCASSPSEVGEQFFGPGTRLTVL.

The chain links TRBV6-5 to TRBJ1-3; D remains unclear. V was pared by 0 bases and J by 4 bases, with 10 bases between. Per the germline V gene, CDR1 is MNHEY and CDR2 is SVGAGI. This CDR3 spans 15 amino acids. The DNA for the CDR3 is TGTGCCAGCAGTTACTCCACCTACTCAGGAAACACCATATATTTT. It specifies CASSYSTYSGNTIYF.

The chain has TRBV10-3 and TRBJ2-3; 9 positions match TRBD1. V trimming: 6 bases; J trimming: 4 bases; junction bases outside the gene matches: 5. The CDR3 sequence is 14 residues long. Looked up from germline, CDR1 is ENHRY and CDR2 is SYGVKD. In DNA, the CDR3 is TGTGCCATCAGCGCGACAGGGGGAGCAGATACGCAGTATTTT. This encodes CAISATGGADTQYF.

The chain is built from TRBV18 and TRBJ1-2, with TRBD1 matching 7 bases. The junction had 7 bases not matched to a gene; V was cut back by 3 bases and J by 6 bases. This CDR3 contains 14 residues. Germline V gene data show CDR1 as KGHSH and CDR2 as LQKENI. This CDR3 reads CASSPRQGVDGYTF. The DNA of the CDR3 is TGTGCCAGCTCACCGCGACAGGGAGTGGATGGCTACACCTTC.